The source of this T cell receptor (beta chain) is a study of beta chain features in type 1 diabetes. Study as a whole: Cell yields, gender and age were similar in healthy donors and patients.

The CDR3 extends over 15 amino acids. Germline loops: CDR1 LNHDA, CDR2 SQIVND (reference sequence). V was pared by 3 bases and J by 4 bases, with 13 bases between. Every bit of the isolated RNA underwent reverse transcription, so sequencing read expressed TCRB transcripts. The method was immunoSEQ multiplex PCR; TCRdb's version includes in-frame clones alone and lacks a portion of them. This table holds 500,000 to 700,000 clones, roughly a sixth found once. Via CD45RO/CCR7/CD25/CD127/CD95/CD27, cells of the CD4+ naive, central memory, regulatory and stem cell-like memory subsets were sorted. The chain uses TRBV19 and TRBJ2-1; D is unresolved. The clonotype comes from a man aged 18 to 35 in good health. The material sequenced was naive CD4+ T cells from blood. DNA of the CDR3: TGTGCCAGTAGTATCCCCCCTCTAGAGTACAATGAGCAGTTCTTC. This codes for CASSIPPLEYNEQFF.